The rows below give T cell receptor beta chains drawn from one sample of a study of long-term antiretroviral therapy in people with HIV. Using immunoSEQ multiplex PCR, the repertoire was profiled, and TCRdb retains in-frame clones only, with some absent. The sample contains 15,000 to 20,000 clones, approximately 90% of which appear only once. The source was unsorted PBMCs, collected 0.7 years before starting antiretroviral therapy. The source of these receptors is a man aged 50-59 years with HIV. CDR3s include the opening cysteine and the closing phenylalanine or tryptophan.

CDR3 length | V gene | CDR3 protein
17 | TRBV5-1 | CASSPDRVGFGGETQYF
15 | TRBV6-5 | CASSYVDGVYNEQFF
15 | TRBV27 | CASRIASVSNQPQHF
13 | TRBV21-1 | CASSKAMIYEQYF
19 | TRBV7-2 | CASSLAGWSSGGLTYEQYF
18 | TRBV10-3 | CAISEPSQGGFWNQPQHF
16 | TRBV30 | CAWSPQGTGTQETQYF
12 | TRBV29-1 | CSASGGAWEQFF
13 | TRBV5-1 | CASSLVGGDEQYF
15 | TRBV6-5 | CASSYSPSRTGELFF
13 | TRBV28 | CASSLKAVYEQYF
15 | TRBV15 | CATSSRQGPYNEQFF
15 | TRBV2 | CASSGRRGWGHEQYF
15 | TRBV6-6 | CASSRAEGEGTEAFF
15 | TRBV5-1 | CASSPQSGIKETQYF
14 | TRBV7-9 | CASSPDRPYNEQFF
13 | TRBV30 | CAHGPGEGHGYTF
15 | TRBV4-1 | CASSQVTSGSYEQYF
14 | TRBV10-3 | CAIRRTDMNTEAFF
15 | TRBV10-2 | CASSGGLAAYNEQFF
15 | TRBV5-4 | CASSPVGLTYNEQFF
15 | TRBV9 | CASSARTSGEDEQFF
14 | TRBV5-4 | CASSLKQGRETQYF
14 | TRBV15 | CATSRDQENTEAFF
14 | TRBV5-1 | CASSNDTNSYEQYF
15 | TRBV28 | CASRIPGQADEKLFF
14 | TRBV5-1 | CASSPYGGHETQYF
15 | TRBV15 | CATSGHRDFGYGYTF
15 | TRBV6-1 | CASSGQRSIPYEQYF
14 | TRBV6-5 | CASRRTGGNQPQHF
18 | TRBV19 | CASSTDGGLLRPTDTQYF
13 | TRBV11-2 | CASRRSIYNEQFF
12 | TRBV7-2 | CASRTGGETQYF
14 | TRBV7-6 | CASSLDRTNTEAFF
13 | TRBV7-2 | CASSFSGPPPFTF
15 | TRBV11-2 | CASSLQGISGNTIYF
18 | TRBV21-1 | CASSPYFTKDRVSYEQYF
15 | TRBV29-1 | CSVVGTLVLTDTQYF
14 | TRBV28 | CATDSVADSYEQYF
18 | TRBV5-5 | CASRLVTIQAQGRTEAFF
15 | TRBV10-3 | CAIRKVGASTDTQYF
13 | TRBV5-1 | CASSVGGGEKLFF
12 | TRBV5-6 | CASRGGTLEQYF
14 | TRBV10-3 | CASSLAGGYNEQFF
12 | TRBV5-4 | CASSGAGTSGTF
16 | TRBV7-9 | CASSLGGGGGSYEQYF